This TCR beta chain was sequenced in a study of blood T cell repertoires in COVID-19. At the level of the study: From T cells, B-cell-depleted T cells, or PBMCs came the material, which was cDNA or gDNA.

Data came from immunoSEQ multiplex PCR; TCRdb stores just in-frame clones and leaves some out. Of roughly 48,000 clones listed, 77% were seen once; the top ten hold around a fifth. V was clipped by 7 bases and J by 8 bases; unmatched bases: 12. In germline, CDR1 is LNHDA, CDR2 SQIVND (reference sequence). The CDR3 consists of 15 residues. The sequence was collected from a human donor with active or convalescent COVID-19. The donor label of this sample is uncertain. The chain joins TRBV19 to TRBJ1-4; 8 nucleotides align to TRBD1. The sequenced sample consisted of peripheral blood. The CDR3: CASIGERTGNEKLFF. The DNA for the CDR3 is TGTGCCAGTATAGGTGAACGGACAGGGAACGAAAAACTGTTTTTT.